This T cell receptor beta chain came from a study of blood T cell repertoires in COVID-19. Germline V gene lookup returns CDR1 SQVTM and CDR2 ANQGSEA. V dropped 7 bases and J dropped 5 bases, with 15 bases sitting between them. There are 12 residues in the CDR3. The assay was immunoSEQ multiplex PCR, and TCRdb's table has in-frame clones only and misses some. Found here are over 200,000 clones, about 86% of them singletons; the top ten hold roughly 5.8%. This receptor was identified in a man of 80 years or more with acute or convalescent COVID-19. The gene calls are TRBV29-1 and TRBJ2-7; TRBD1 is a possible D gene (5 bases). The specimen was peripheral blood. The CDR3 sequence is CSARRAGDEQYF. CDR3 DNA sequence: TGCAGCGCACGCAGGGCTGGGGACGAGCAGTACTTC.